This T cell receptor beta chain stems from a study of blood T cell repertoires in COVID-19. Looking at the study overall: Sites across the United States, Italy and Spain contributed samples from acute and convalescent COVID-19. PBMCs, B-cell-depleted T cells, or T cells were the source of the cDNA or gDNA that made up the material.

This clone has just a few counts. Original methodology: Reference gene primer amplification yielded estimated nucleated cell counts. The repertoire was sequenced with immunoSEQ multiplex PCR; TCRdb's copy has only in-frame clones and lacks some. V and J calls and clone size are as listed in that table; D and trimming were resolved from the DNA. Here the sample spans about 150,000 clones, 79% being singletons. The material sequenced was peripheral blood. The TCR was taken from a man in his fifties with active or convalescent COVID-19.

This CDR3 reads CASSLDLSGNEQYF. The CDR3 nucleotides are TGTGCCAGCAGCTTAGATCTTAGCGGGAACGAGCAGTACTTC. The chain has TRBV7-9 and TRBJ2-7, with 8 bases fitting TRBD2. Germline V gives CDR1 SEHNR, CDR2 FQNEAQ (reference sequence). The V and J ends lost 1 base and 5 bases, in that order; junction bases with no gene match: 4. There are 14 residues in the CDR3.